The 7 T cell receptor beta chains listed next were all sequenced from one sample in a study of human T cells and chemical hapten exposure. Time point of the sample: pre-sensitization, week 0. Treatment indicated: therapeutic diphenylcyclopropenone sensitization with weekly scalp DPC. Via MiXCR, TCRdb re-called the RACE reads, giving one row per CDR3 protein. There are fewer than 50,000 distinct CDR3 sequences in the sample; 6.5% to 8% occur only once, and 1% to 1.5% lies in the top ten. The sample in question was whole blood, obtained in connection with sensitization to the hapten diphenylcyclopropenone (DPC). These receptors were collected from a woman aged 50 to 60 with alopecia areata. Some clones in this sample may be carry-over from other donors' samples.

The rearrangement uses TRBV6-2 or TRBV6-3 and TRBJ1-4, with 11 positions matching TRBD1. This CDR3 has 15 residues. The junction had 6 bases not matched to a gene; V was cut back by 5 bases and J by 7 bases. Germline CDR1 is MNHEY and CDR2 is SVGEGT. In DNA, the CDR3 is TGTGCCAGCAGTGATCGGACAGGGGGCATTGAAAAACTGTTTTTT. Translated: CASSDRTGGIEKLFF.

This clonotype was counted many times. As DNA, the CDR3 is TGTGCCAGCAGCGATTCTCTCCGGGAATCCAATGAGCAGTTCTTC. It encodes CASSDSLRESNEQFF. This chain links TRBV7-9 with TRBJ2-1; perhaps TRBD2 as D (5 bases). This CDR3 spans 15 amino acids. V lost 5 bases and J 6 bases, leaving 17 bases between the germline ends. In germline, CDR1 is SEHNR, CDR2 FQNEAQ (reference sequence).

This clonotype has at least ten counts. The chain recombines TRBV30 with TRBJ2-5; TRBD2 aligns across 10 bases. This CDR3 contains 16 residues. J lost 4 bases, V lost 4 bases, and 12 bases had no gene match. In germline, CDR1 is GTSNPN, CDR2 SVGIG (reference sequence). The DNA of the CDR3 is TGTGCCTGGACCAAGCGGACTAGCGGATACCGAGAGACCCAGTACTTC. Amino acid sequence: CAWTKRTSGYRETQYF.

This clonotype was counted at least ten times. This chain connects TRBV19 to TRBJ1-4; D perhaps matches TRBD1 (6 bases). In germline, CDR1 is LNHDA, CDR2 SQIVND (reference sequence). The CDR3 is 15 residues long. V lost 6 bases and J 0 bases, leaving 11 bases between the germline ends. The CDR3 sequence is CASRDSIATNEKLFF. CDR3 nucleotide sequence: TGTGCCAGTAGGGACAGTATCGCAACTAATGAAAAACTGTTTTTT.

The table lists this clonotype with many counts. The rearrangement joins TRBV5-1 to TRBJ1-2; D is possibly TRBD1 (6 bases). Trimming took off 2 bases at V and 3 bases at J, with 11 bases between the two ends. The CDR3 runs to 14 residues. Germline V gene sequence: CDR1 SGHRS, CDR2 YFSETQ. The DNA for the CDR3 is TGCGCCAGCAGCTTTCTACAGGGAGACTATGGCTACACCTTC. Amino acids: CASSFLQGDYGYTF.

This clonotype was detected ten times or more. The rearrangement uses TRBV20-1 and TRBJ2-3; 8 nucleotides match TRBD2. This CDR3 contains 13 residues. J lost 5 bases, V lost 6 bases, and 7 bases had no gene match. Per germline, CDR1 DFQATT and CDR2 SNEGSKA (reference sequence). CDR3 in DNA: TGCAGTGCGCCTGGGACTAGGGGAGATACGCAGTATTTT. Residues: CSAPGTRGDTQYF.

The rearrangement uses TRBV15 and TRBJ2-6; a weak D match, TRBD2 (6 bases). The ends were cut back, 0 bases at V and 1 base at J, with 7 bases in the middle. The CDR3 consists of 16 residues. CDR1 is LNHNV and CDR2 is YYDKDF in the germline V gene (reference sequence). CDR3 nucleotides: TGTGCCACCAGCAGAGATCGGGGGTCTGGGGCCAACGTCCTGACTTTC. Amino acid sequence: CATSRDRGSGANVLTF.